Listed below are T cell receptor beta chains from one sample, sequenced in a study of T cell changes during pregnancy in multiple sclerosis. Assay: immunoSEQ multiplex PCR; the TCRdb copy retains only in-frame clones and omits some. The sample consists of approximately 30,000 clones, around nine tenths of them appearing once. This material consisted of CD8+ T cells from peripheral blood mononuclear cells, taken in the second trimester of pregnancy. These receptors came from a female donor with multiple sclerosis, enrolled in a pregnancy study. Both conserved end residues are part of each CDR3. The D gene is left open where the match is weak. Expanded clones are given a class, and other clones once, few, many or no size at all.

d_gene	v_gene	abundance	j_gene	len	CDR3aa	CDR3nt
-	TRBV7-3	-	TRBJ1-1	15	CASSAVGPMNTEAFF	TGTGCCAGCAGCGCCGTGGGGCCGATGAACACTGAAGCTTTCTTT
-	TRBV15	-	TRBJ1-3	13	CATSEEAGNTIYF	TGTGCCACCAGCGAAGAGGCTGGAAACACCATATATTTT
TRBD2	TRBV30	once	TRBJ2-1	14	CAWSGRGGPREQFF	TGTGCCTGGAGTGGGCGGGGGGGCCCTCGTGAGCAGTTCTTC
TRBD1	TRBV7-9	medium-sized	TRBJ1-4	14	CASSPGTGNEKLFF	TGTGCCAGCAGCCCCGGGACAGGGAATGAAAAACTGTTTTTT
TRBD1	TRBV6-6	-	TRBJ1-2	16	CASSYSRQGKSYGYTF	TGTGCCAGCAGTTACTCGCGACAGGGGAAGAGCTATGGCTACACCTTC
-	TRBV7-2	-	TRBJ1-5	15	CASSPDILSNQPQHF	TGTGCCAGCAGCCCAGACATTCTAAGCAATCAGCCCCAGCATTTT
-	TRBV2	-	TRBJ1-2	10	CAHRGNDLSF	TGTGCCCACCGCGGTAACGATCTAAGCTTC
TRBD1	TRBV5-6	-	TRBJ2-7	15	CASSSWTGFSYEQYF	TGTGCCAGCAGCTCGTGGACAGGGTTCAGCTACGAGCAGTACTTC
TRBD2	TRBV6-6	-	TRBJ2-1	16	CASSYQWPSGDDEQFF	TGTGCCAGCAGTTACCAGTGGCCTAGCGGGGACGATGAGCAGTTCTTC
TRBD2	TRBV10-3	-	TRBJ2-7	15	CAISGVAGVSYEQYF	TGTGCCATCAGTGGAGTAGCGGGGGTCTCCTACGAGCAGTACTTC
TRBD2	TRBV6-1	-	TRBJ2-7	14	CASRPGLLYYEQYF	TGTGCCAGCAGGCCGGGACTACTTTACTACGAGCAGTACTTC
-	TRBV4-3	-	TRBJ2-3	15	CASSPGPKIGGGQYF	TGCGCCAGCAGCCCCGGCCCGAAAATAGGGGGTGGGCAGTATTTT
-	TRBV7-8	-	TRBJ2-4	14	CATTIGVGKNIQYF	TGTGCCACCACAATCGGGGTGGGCAAAAACATTCAGTACTTC
-	TRBV6-6	-	TRBJ1-4	14	CASRGGQINEKLFF	TGTGCCAGCAGGGGGGGTCAGATTAATGAAAAACTGTTTTTT
-	TRBV4-3	once	TRBJ1-5	17	CASSQDLNVRRDQPQHF	TGCGCCAGCAGCCAAGATCTAAATGTCAGGAGGGATCAGCCCCAGCATTTT
-	TRBV4-3	-	TRBJ2-5	15	CASSPDGEYQETQYF	TGCGCCAGCAGCCCCGACGGGGAGTACCAAGAGACCCAGTACTTC
TRBD1	TRBV7-9	-	TRBJ1-4	16	CASSLAGQGDREKLFF	TGTGCCAGCAGCTTAGCGGGACAGGGTGATCGGGAAAAACTGTTTTTT
-	TRBV5-1	-	TRBJ1-1	13	CASSLETGTEAFF	TGCGCCAGCAGCTTGGAGACAGGCACTGAAGCTTTCTTT
-	TRBV11-1	-	TRBJ2-7	13	CASSVGTSLEQYF	TGTGCCAGCAGCGTCGGGACATCCCTCGAGCAGTACTTC
-	TRBV19	once	TRBJ2-7	14	CATPRKQGSYEQYF	TGTGCCACTCCTAGGAAGCAGGGCTCCTACGAGCAGTACTTC
-	TRBV7-2	-	TRBJ1-6	15	CASSFRDNYNSPLHF	TGTGCCAGCAGCTTCCGGGACAACTATAATTCACCCCTCCACTTT
TRBD2	TRBV2	once	TRBJ2-3	14	CASSRDYRTDTQYF	TGTGCCAGCAGCAGGGACTACCGCACAGATACGCAGTATTTT
TRBD1	TRBV5-4	-	TRBJ1-2	15	CASSSTGDPNYGYTF	TGTGCCAGCAGCTCGACAGGGGATCCTAACTATGGCTACACCTTC
-	TRBV2	-	TRBJ1-4	17	CASSVPPDPGLDEKLFF	TGTGCCAGCAGTGTACCTCCTGACCCGGGACTCGATGAAAAACTGTTTTTT
-	TRBV7-9	once	TRBJ1-2	16	CASSPNRGAGDYGYTF	TGTGCCAGCAGTCCCAATCGGGGGGCGGGCGACTATGGCTACACCTTC
-	TRBV29-1	-	TRBJ1-2	14	CSVERSGRGHGYTF	TGCAGCGTTGAAAGGTCGGGCAGGGGCCATGGCTACACCTTC
TRBD1	TRBV27	-	TRBJ2-5	16	CASSEFGTGGQETQYF	TGTGCCAGCAGTGAGTTCGGGACAGGGGGGCAAGAGACCCAGTACTTC
-	TRBV6-6	-	TRBJ1-1	15	CASSPEAPLNTEAFF	TGTGCCAGCAGTCCCGAGGCTCCTCTAAACACTGAAGCTTTCTTT
-	TRBV5-1	-	TRBJ2-7	13	CASSLSTGYEQYF	TGCGCCAGCAGCTTGAGCACAGGCTACGAGCAGTACTTC
-	TRBV7-8	-	TRBJ2-7	14	CASSLTEINYEQYF	TGTGCCAGCAGCTTGACAGAAATAAACTACGAGCAGTACTTC
TRBD1	TRBV5-4	-	TRBJ1-6	16	CASSSAPGQGNSPLHF	TGTGCCAGCAGCTCCGCTCCGGGACAGGGAAATTCACCCCTCCACTTT
TRBD1	TRBV7-9	-	TRBJ1-1	15	CASSLARGMSTEAFF	TGTGCCAGCAGCTTAGCCAGGGGGATGAGCACTGAAGCTTTCTTT
TRBD1	TRBV28	-	TRBJ2-2	14	CASRGQGRTGELFF	TGTGCCAGCAGAGGACAGGGGAGGACCGGGGAGCTGTTTTTT
-	TRBV18	-	TRBJ1-2	16	CASSLGGQEELGGYTF	TGTGCCAGCTCACTTGGTGGCCAGGAAGAACTAGGTGGCTACACCTTC
TRBD1	TRBV10-3	-	TRBJ1-2	13	CATLPDRVYGYTF	TGTGCCACCCTACCGGACAGGGTGTATGGCTACACCTTC
-	TRBV5-5	-	TRBJ1-3	14	CASSWAGVGNTIYF	TGTGCCAGCAGCTGGGCGGGGGTCGGAAACACCATATATTTT
TRBD1	TRBV18	-	TRBJ2-1	15	CASSPGQGIYNEQFF	TGTGCCAGCTCACCGGGACAGGGGATCTACAATGAGCAGTTCTTC
-	TRBV11-3	-	TRBJ2-4	13	CASSLDFTQAPAF	TGTGCCAGCAGCTTAGATTTCACACAGGCGCCCGCCTTC
TRBD1	TRBV7-9	-	TRBJ2-2	17	CASSLALGQVNTGELFF	TGTGCCAGCAGCCTAGCTTTGGGACAGGTTAATACCGGGGAGCTGTTTTTT